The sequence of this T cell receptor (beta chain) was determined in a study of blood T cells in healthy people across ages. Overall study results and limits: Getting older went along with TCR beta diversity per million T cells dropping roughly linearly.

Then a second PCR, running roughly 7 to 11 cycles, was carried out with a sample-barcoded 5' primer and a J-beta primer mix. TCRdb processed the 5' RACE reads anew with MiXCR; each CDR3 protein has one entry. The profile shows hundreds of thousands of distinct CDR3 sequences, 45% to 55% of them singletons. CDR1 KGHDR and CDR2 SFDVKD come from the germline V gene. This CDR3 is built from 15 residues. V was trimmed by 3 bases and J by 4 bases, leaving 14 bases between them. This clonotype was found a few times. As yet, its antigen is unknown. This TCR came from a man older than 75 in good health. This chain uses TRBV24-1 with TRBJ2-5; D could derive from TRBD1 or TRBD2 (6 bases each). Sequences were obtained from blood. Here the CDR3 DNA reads TGTGCCACCAGTGATCCAAGGGGGGCCGGAGAGACCCAGTACTTC. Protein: CATSDPRGAGETQYF.